This T cell receptor (beta chain) was sequenced for a study of tumor and adjacent non-tumor tissue in lung cancer. This sample's RNA came from whole unsorted tissue. This non-tumor lung sample came from over 3 cm beyond the tumor edge. This clonotype was counted a few times. Its antigen is unidentified. A much larger clone lies a single base off, so this may be a read error. Germline-derived CDR1 and CDR2 are SQVTM and ANQGSEA. The CDR3 spans 12 residues. A modified ARM-PCR protocol with three rounds of nested PCR amplified TCRbeta. TCRdb analysed the multiplex PCR reads with MiXCR anew, one entry per CDR3 protein. The sample yields 80,000 or so distinct CDR3 sequences, around 80% seen once. Notes on the study in general: Top 100 clones took a larger repertoire share in normal lung.

The receptor was derived from a man in his 60s with non-small cell lung cancer. The genes are TRBV29-1 and TRBJ2-5; 10 nucleotides match TRBD1. Sequencing used distant non-tumor lung tissue. CDR3 in DNA: TGCAGCGCGGGACAGGGGAAAGAGATCCAGTACTTC. As protein: CSAGQGKEIQYF.